Each of the 12 T cell receptor beta chains below was sequenced from the same sample in a study of T-cell memory formation after mild COVID-19. TCRdb redid the calling of the 5' RACE reads with MiXCR, one entry per CDR3 protein. The table records about 400,000 distinct CDR3 sequences, about 24% of them present only once. The sequencing sample was made of PBMCs or a T cell subset sorted from them (not recorded which). The source is an adult woman who had mild COVID-19 (a few samples of this study predate the infection). Cell type and time point are not known.

The rearrangement joins TRBV7-2 to TRBJ2-7, with 8 bases identical to TRBD2. This CDR3 spans 17 amino acids. V dropped 5 bases and J dropped 7; count of bases not matched to a gene: 19. CDR1 SGHTA and CDR2 FQGNSA come from the germline V gene. The CDR3 region has the DNA TGTGCCAGCAGCCCGCCGGGCCTGGCGGGAGGTTTGTGGGAGCAGTACTTC. This gives the protein CASSPPGLAGGLWEQYF.

The genes are TRBV2 and TRBJ2-6, with D unclear. V dropped 6 bases and J dropped 0 bases, with 15 bases sitting between them. Germline loops: CDR1 SNHLY, CDR2 FYNNEI. CDR3 length equals 17 residues. The CDR3 is CASSGLPSDSGANVLTF. The DNA for the CDR3 is TGTGCCAGCAGCGGGCTCCCCTCCGACTCTGGGGCCAACGTCCTGACTTTC.

The chain uses TRBV7-8 and TRBJ1-5, with 12 bases aligning to TRBD1. Germline CDR1 and CDR2: SGHVS and FQNEAQ. This CDR3 has 15 amino acids. The V segment lost 1 base and the J segment 6 bases; nucleotides outside the gene matches: 1. DNA for the CDR3: TGTGCCAGCAGCTTAGGGGACAGGGGGCGTCAGCCCCAGCATTTT. Its protein product is CASSLGDRGRQPQHF.

The chain uses TRBV20-1 and TRBJ1-5; D gene ambiguous. This CDR3 is 15 amino acids long. With 2 bases removed from V and 0 bases from J, the gap between germline ends came to 11 bases. The germline CDR1 and CDR2 sequences are DFQATT and SNEGSKA (reference sequence). The CDR3: CSARSGGYSNQPQHF. CDR3 bases: TGCAGTGCTAGATCGGGAGGTTATAGCAATCAGCCCCAGCATTTT.

In its sample, this clonotype was seen a few times. The chain is built from TRBV29-1 and TRBJ2-5; D not resolved. With 3 bases removed from V and 5 bases from J, the gap between germline ends came to 16 bases. This CDR3 region has 14 residues. Per the germline V gene, CDR1 is SQVTM and CDR2 is ANQGSEA. CDR3 loop: CSVDRSLLQETQYF. The CDR3, as DNA: TGCAGCGTTGATAGGTCATTGCTACAGGAGACCCAGTACTTC.

The V gene is TRBV5-1, the J gene TRBJ2-2; tentative D call: TRBD1 (6 bases). Germline values: CDR1 SGHRS, CDR2 YFSETQ. This CDR3 contains 13 residues. V was clipped by 7 bases and J by 4 bases, with 11 bases between them. The CDR3 DNA reads TGCGCCAGCGATTACAGGGTCACCGGGGAGCTGTTTTTT. Protein product: CASDYRVTGELFF.

There are a few counts of this clonotype. The rearrangement links TRBV5-1 to TRBJ2-3, with unresolved D. CDR1 SGHRS and CDR2 YFSETQ come from the germline V gene. The CDR3 runs 11 residues. V was pared by 7 bases and J by 2 bases, with 5 bases between. The CDR3 here is CASGPTDTQYF. The CDR3 bases are TGCGCCAGCGGGCCCACAGATACGCAGTATTTT. The entire variable domain, with the rest obtained from reference TRBV5-1 and TRBJ2-3, is as follows: KAGVTQTPRYLIKTRGQQVTLSCSPISGHRSVSWYQQTPGQGLQFLFEYFSETQRNKGNFPGRFSGRQFSNSRSEMNVSTLELGDSALYLCASGPTDTQYFGPGTRLTVL.

This clonotype was observed a few times. The chain carries TRBV18 and TRBJ2-7; TRBD1 agrees at 7 bases. This CDR3 region has 13 residues. Germline loops: CDR1 KGHSH, CDR2 LQKENI. V gave up 3 bases and J gave up 6 bases; unmatched junction bases: 5. CDR3 sequence: CASSPRDRVEQYF. CDR3 sequence (DNA): TGTGCCAGCTCACCCCGGGACAGAGTCGAGCAGTACTTC.

This clonotype has a handful of counts. The gene calls are TRBV23-1 and TRBJ2-6; D is tentatively TRBD1 or TRBD2 (5 bases each). TRBV23-1 falls under the ORF class, with uncertain function. The V end lost 3 bases, the J end lost 1 base, and 16 bases lay between the germline ends. The CDR3 is made up of 18 amino acids. CDR3 protein: CASSHPREPISGANVLTF. DNA for the CDR3: TGCGCCAGCAGTCACCCCAGGGAGCCGATTTCTGGGGCCAACGTCCTGACTTTC.

This clonotype showed up just once. This chain connects TRBV20-1 to TRBJ2-6; the D gene is possibly TRBD2 (6 bases). CDR1 is DFQATT, CDR2 SNEGSKA, per germline (reference sequence). CDR3 length: 15 amino acids. V was clipped by 5 bases and J by 4 bases, with 15 bases between them. In DNA form, the CDR3 reads TGCAGTGCTCAGCGGGTGATGGAAGGGGCCAACGTCCTGACTTTC. Translation: CSAQRVMEGANVLTF.

V and J are TRBV12-3 or TRBV12-4 and TRBJ1-5; TRBD1 is a possible D gene (5 bases). Between the trimmed V and J ends, which lost 2 bases and 4 bases, there was a span of 12 bases. The CDR3 spans 15 residues. The CDR3 region is CASSLMGQANQPQHF. CDR3 DNA: TGTGCCAGCAGTTTAATGGGGCAGGCGAATCAGCCCCAGCATTTT.

The V call is TRBV3-1, the J call TRBJ2-5, with D perhaps assigned TRBD1 or TRBD2 (6 bases each). The length of the CDR3 is 15 residues. Germline lookup yields CDR1 LGHDT and CDR2 YNNKEL (reference sequence). V gave up 3 bases and J gave up 4 bases, with 15 bases separating them. CDR3: CASSHSTGRRETQYF. The CDR3, as DNA: TGTGCCAGCAGCCATTCAACAGGGAGGCGAGAGACCCAGTACTTC.